This is a list of T cell receptor beta chains from one sample in a study of T cells after posttransplantation cyclophosphamide. TCRdb's table, derived via immunoSEQ multiplex PCR, lists solely in-frame clones and lacks some. The sample lists about 22,000 clones, about nine tenths seen once, with about an eighth in the top ten. Sequences were derived from PBMCs, sampled after allogeneic stem cell transplant with posttransplant cyclophosphamide. Receptors were obtained from a female patient in her 30s who received an allogeneic stem cell transplant from an unrelated donor, was CMV-positive, and had no GVHD. Some T cells may be the graft donor's. The CDR3 runs from the conserved cysteine through the conserved F or W. Fields, in order: D gene, clone size, J gene, V gene, CDR3 DNA, CDR3 protein. The D gene is left open where the match is weak. Part of the rows lack a size; the others show once, few, many or a class for expanded clones.

-,-,TRBJ2-7,TRBV7-7,TGTGCTAGCAGCTTGAACGGAGACTACGAGCAGTACTTC,CASSLNGDYEQYF
-,-,TRBJ1-4,TRBV4-1,TGCGCCAGCAGCCAGCCTTCCCAGGGCTTGGGTGAAAAACTGTTTTTT,CASSQPSQGLGEKLFF
-,-,TRBJ2-5,TRBV5-1,TGCGCCAGCAGCTTGGATATTAGCGGAGAGACCCAGTACTTC,CASSLDISGETQYF
TRBD1,once,TRBJ2-3,TRBV5-1,TGCGCCAGCAGCTGGGGACAGGGGGCATTTTTCACAGATACGCAGTATTTT,CASSWGQGAFFTDTQYF
TRBD2,-,TRBJ2-1,TRBV19,TGTGCCAGTAGTTCCAGCGGGGGTATATACACTGAGCAGTTCTTC,CASSSSGGIYTEQFF
-,-,TRBJ2-2,TRBV4-3,TGCGCCAGCAGCCGGGAAGGGGCAGGATCGAACACCGGGGAGCTGTTTTTT,CASSREGAGSNTGELFF
-,-,TRBJ2-7,TRBV28,TGTGCCAGCAGTTTATACCAGACTCCCTACGAGCAGTACTTC,CASSLYQTPYEQYF
-,-,TRBJ1-1,TRBV19,TGTGCCAGTAGCGAACAGGGTAGGACTGAAGCTTTCTTT,CASSEQGRTEAFF
-,-,TRBJ1-2,TRBV7-2,TGTGCCAGCAGCACTGGGGGGGGCTATGGCTACACCTTC,CASSTGGGYGYTF
-,few,TRBJ2-3,TRBV11-2,TGTGCCAGCAGCTCCCTCGGGGGGCTCACAGATACGCAGTATTTT,CASSSLGGLTDTQYF
TRBD1,-,TRBJ1-2,TRBV19,TGTGCCAGTAGTCCGGGACAGCCGAAGGACTACACCTTC,CASSPGQPKDYTF
TRBD1,-,TRBJ1-2,TRBV5-4,TGTGCCAGCAGCTTGGGATGGGGACAGGGAAACTATGGCTACACCTTC,CASSLGWGQGNYGYTF
-,few,TRBJ1-1,TRBV6-1,TGTGCCAGCAGAGACGACCGGGGAGCTTTCTTT,CASRDDRGAFF
TRBD2,-,TRBJ2-1,TRBV5-1,TGCGCCAGCAGCACAACTAGCGGGTCCTACAATGAGCAGTTCTTC,CASSTTSGSYNEQFF
-,-,TRBJ2-3,TRBV18,TGTGCCAGCTCACCAAATTCGGGGATAACGCAGTATTTT,CASSPNSGITQYF
-,-,TRBJ1-1,TRBV25-1,TGTGCCAGCAGCGCGGGCCGGGGAGCTTTCTTT,CASSAGRGAFF
-,-,TRBJ2-7,TRBV7-3,TGTGCCAGCAGCTTCGACAGGAGTAGCCACGAGCAGTACTTC,CASSFDRSSHEQYF
TRBD2,-,TRBJ2-5,TRBV10-1,TGCGCCAGCAGTCCCGGGACTAGCGGGGGTCGGGAGACCCAGTACTTC,CASSPGTSGGRETQYF
-,-,TRBJ2-7,TRBV19,TGTGCCAGTAGTATGTTCGGGGGGCTCCTGGACGAGCAGTACTTC,CASSMFGGLLDEQYF
TRBD1,-,TRBJ1-4,TRBV28,TGTGCCAGCAGTTGGGGACAGCTTAATGAAAAACTGTTTTTT,CASSWGQLNEKLFF
TRBD1,-,TRBJ1-2,TRBV6-6,TGTGCCAGCAGTTACGGGACAGGGCCTAACTATGGCTACACCTTC,CASSYGTGPNYGYTF
-,few,TRBJ2-7,TRBV5-5,TGTGCCAGCAGCTTTGCCGGGAGTTTCTACGAGCAGTACTTC,CASSFAGSFYEQYF
TRBD1,-,TRBJ1-3,TRBV7-2,TGTGCCAGCAGCGCACAGGGGTTCTCTGGAAACACCATATATTTT,CASSAQGFSGNTIYF
-,-,TRBJ2-5,TRBV2,TGTGCCAGCAGTACCGGGACAAACCAAGAGACCCAGTACTTC,CASSTGTNQETQYF
TRBD1,-,TRBJ1-5,TRBV11-2,TGTGCCAGCAGCTCCCAACAGGGGAATCAGCCCCAGCATTTT,CASSSQQGNQPQHF
TRBD1,-,TRBJ1-3,TRBV28,TGTGCCAGCAGCTTACCGGGACAGGGGGCGGTAAACACCATATATTTT,CASSLPGQGAVNTIYF
-,few,TRBJ2-7,TRBV6-6,TGTGCCAGCAGTATGGGACAATATCGTTACGAGCAGTACTTC,CASSMGQYRYEQYF
-,-,TRBJ1-3,TRBV11-2,TGTGCCAGCAGCTTAGATCGGGGCTCTGGAAACACCATATATTTT,CASSLDRGSGNTIYF